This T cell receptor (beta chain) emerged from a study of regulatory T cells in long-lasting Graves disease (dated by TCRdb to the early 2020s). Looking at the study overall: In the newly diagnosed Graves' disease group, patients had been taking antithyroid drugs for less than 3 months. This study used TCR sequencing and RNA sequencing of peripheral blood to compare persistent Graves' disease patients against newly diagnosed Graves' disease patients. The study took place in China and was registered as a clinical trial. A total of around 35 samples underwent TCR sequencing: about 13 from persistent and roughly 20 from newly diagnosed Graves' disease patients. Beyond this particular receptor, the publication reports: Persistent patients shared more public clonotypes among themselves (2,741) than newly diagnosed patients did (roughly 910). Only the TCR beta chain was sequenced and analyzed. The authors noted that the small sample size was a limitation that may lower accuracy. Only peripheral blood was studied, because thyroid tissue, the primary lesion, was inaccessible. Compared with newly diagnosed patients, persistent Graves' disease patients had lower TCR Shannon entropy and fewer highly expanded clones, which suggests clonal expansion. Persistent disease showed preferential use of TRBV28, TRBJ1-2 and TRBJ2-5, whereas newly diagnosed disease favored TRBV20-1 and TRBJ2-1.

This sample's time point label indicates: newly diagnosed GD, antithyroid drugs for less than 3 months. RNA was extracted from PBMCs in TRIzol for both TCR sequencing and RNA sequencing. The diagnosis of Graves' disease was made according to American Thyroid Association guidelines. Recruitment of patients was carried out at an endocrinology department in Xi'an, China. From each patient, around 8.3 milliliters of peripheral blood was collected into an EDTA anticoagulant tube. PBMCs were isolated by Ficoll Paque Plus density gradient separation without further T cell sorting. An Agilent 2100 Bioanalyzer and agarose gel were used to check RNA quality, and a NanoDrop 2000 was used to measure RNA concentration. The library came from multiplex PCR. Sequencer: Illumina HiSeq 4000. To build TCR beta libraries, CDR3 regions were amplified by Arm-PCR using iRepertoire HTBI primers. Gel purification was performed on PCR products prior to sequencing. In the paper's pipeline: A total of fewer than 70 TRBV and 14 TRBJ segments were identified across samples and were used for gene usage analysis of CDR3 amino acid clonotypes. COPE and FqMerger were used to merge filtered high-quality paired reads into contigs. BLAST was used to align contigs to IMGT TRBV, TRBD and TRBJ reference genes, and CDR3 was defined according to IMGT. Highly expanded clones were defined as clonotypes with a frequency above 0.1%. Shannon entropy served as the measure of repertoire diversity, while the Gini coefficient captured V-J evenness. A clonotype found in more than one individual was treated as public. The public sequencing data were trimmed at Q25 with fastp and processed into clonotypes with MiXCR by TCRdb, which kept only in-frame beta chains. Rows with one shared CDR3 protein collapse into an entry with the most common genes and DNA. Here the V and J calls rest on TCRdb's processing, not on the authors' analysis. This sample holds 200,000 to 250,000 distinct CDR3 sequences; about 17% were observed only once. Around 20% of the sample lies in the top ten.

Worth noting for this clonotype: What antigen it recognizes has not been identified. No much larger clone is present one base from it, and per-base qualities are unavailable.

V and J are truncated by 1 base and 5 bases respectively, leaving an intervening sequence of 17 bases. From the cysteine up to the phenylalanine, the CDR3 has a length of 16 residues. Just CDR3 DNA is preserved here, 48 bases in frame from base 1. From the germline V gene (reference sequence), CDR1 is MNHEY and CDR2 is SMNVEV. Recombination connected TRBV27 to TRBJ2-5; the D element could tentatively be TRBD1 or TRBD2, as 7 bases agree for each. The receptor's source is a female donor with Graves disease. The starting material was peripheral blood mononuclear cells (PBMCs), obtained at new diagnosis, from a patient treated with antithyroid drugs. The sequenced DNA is TGTGCCAGCAGTTTATTAGGGGGCCAGGGAGGGGAGACCCAGTACTTC. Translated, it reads CASSLLGGQGGETQYF.